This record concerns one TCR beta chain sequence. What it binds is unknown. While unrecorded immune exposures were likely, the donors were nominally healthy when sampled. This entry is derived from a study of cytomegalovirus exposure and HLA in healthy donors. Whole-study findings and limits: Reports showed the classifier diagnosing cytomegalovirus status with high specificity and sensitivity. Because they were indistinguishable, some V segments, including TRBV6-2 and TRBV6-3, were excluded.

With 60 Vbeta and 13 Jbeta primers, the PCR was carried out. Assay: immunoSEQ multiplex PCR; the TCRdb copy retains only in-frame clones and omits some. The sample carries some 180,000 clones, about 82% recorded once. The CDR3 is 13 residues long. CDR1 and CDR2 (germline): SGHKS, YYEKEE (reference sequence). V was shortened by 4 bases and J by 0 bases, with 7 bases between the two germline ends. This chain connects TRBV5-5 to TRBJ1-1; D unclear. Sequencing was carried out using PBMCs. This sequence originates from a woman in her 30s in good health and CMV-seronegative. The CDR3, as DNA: TGTGCCAGCAGCCATACAGTGAACACTGAAGCTTTCTTT. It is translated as CASSHTVNTEAFF.